The 23 T cell receptor beta chains below come from one sample, sequenced in a study of blood T cells in healthy people across ages. Primed by a sample-barcoded 5' primer and a J-beta primer mix, a second PCR proceeded for about 6 to 11 cycles. Each CDR3 protein is one row after TCRdb ran MiXCR on the 5' RACE reads. The sample has fewer than 2,000,000 distinct CDR3 sequences; roughly two fifths are singletons. Sample: blood. The receptors stem from a human donor in good health.

The chain carries TRBV14 and TRBJ2-4, with a tentative D call TRBD2 (5 bases). The end of the DNA is better explained by TRBJ2-7, so the J call may be wrong. Looked up from germline, CDR1 is SGHDN and CDR2 is FVKESK. CDR3 length: 17 amino acids. CDR3 sequence: CASSRIASTFTGGEQYF. The CDR3 nucleotides are TGTGCCAGCAGCCGTATAGCCTCCACATTCACTGGAGGCGAGCAGTACTTC.

This clonotype was recorded at least ten times. The CDR3 region is CSVTDRGVTVANIQYF. The CDR3 DNA reads TGCAGCGTGACAGACAGGGGGGTGACGGTTGCAAACATTCAGTACTTC. The genes are TRBV29-1 and TRBJ2-4, with TRBD1 matching 9 bases. The CDR3 sequence is 16 residues long. V lost 6 bases to trimming and J lost 6 bases; unmatched junction nucleotides: 15. Looked up from germline, CDR1 is SQVTM and CDR2 is ANQGSEA.

V gene TRBV3-1 combines with J gene TRBJ1-2; TRBD1 matches at 7 bases. V was pared by 1 base and J by 8 bases, with 7 bases of the junction left unmatched. This CDR3 has 14 amino acids. The germline CDR1 and CDR2 sequences are LGHDT and YNNKEL (reference sequence). The CDR3 region is CASSQGTGEKGYTF. The CDR3 DNA reads as TGTGCCAGCAGCCAAGGAACAGGGGAGAAGGGCTACACCTTC.

In this sample, this clonotype turned up a few times. The V and J genes are TRBV29-1 and TRBJ1-2, with D uncertain. The V end lost 6 bases, the J end lost 7 bases, and 18 bases lay between the germline ends. CDR3 length equals 13 residues. Germline V gives CDR1 SQVTM, CDR2 ANQGSEA. CDR3 in amino acids: CSVAERGLSGYTF. In nucleotides, the CDR3 is TGCAGCGTAGCGGAAAGAGGGTTAAGTGGCTACACCTTC.

The V call is TRBV7-2, the J call TRBJ2-5; 7 bases agree with TRBD1. The germline gives CDR1 SGHTA, CDR2 FQGNSA. The ends lost 11 bases at V and 4 bases at J; junction bases unmatched: 19. The CDR3 extends over 16 amino acids. The CDR3 sequence is CAGTQLGLAGGETQYF. The CDR3 region has the DNA TGTGCCGGCACCCAGTTGGGGCTAGCAGGGGGAGAGACCCAGTACTTC.

This clonotype was found a few times. This chain connects TRBV15 to TRBJ1-2; D not resolved. In germline, CDR1 is LNHNV, CDR2 YYDKDF (reference sequence). CDR3 length: 17 residues. Trimming took 0 bases from V and 1 from J, leaving 15 bases between them. The CDR3, as DNA: TGTGCCACCAGCAGAGACTCCGGCCGTCGTCTTAACTATGGCTACACCTTC. It translates to CATSRDSGRRLNYGYTF.

This chain connects TRBV7-2 to TRBJ1-2, with a possible D match to TRBD1 (6 bases). The CDR3 is 13 amino acids. The germline gives CDR1 SGHTA, CDR2 FQGNSA. The V end lost 10 bases, the J end lost 4 bases, and 16 bases lay between the germline ends. CDR3 protein: CATQHGQIYGYTF. DNA for the CDR3: TGTGCCACCCAACACGGACAGATCTATGGCTACACCTTC.

J is TRBJ2-1 and V is TRBV9; 9 bases map to TRBD1. V lost 0 bases, J lost 0 bases, and 4 bases stayed unmatched. Germline V CDR1 and CDR2: SGDLS, YYNGEE. This CDR3 has 17 residues. CDR3 DNA: TGTGCCAGCAGCGTAGTAGGGACAGGGAGCTCCTACAATGAGCAGTTCTTC. Residues: CASSVVGTGSSYNEQFF.

The chain carries TRBV9 and TRBJ2-4; perhaps TRBD2 as D (5 bases). Judging by the DNA end, TRBJ2-7 fits better; the J call may be wrong. Germline CDR1 reads SGDLS; CDR2 reads YYNGEE. CDR3 length equals 13 residues. In nucleotides, the CDR3 is TGTGCCAGCAGCGTAGGTCCAAGCGGCGAGCAGTACTTC. Its translation is CASSVGPSGEQYF.

The genes are TRBV7-6 and TRBJ1-2; perhaps TRBD1 as D (5 bases). CDR3 size: 14 residues. Between the trimmed V and J ends, which lost 3 bases and 6 bases, there was a span of 14 bases. Per germline, CDR1 SGHVS and CDR2 FNYEAQ. The CDR3 loop reads CASSFRGHLNGYTF. The CDR3 region has the DNA TGTGCCAGCAGCTTCCGGGGCCACCTCAATGGCTACACCTTC.

V and J are TRBV5-1 and TRBJ1-5, with D unclear. The germline gives CDR1 SGHRS, CDR2 YFSETQ. CDR3 length equals 15 residues. V was shortened by 4 bases and J by 6 bases, with 17 bases between the two germline ends. The CDR3 loop is CASSETNRETQPQHF. Here the CDR3 DNA reads TGCGCCAGCAGCGAAACGAACCGGGAGACTCAGCCCCAGCATTTT.

V gene TRBV4-3 combines with J gene TRBJ2-1; 7 nucleotides line up with TRBD2. From germline, CDR1 is LGHNA and CDR2 YSLEER. With V trimmed by 0 bases and J by 9 bases, 2 bases remained unmatched. CDR3 length equals 13 residues. The CDR3 bases are TGCGCCAGCAGCCAAGAGGGGAGGGCTGAGCAGTTCTTC. Encoded protein: CASSQEGRAEQFF.

This clonotype was found once. The chain uses TRBV12-3 or TRBV12-4 and TRBJ1-5; 8 bases map to TRBD1. This CDR3 is 14 amino acids long. Trimming at V came to 7 bases and at J to 4 bases, leaving 6 bases not matched to a gene. Here the CDR3 DNA reads TGTGCCAGCACCGCGGACAGGGCAAATCAGCCCCAGCATTTT. As protein: CASTADRANQPQHF.

This clonotype was seen more than once but under ten times. The V call is TRBV7-3, the J call TRBJ1-1, with D possibly TRBD1 on 5 matching bases. Germline V lookup: CDR1 SGHTA, CDR2 FQGTGA. Trimming shortened V by 5 bases and J by 3 bases, and 19 bases separated the two germline ends. The CDR3 is made up of 16 amino acids. This CDR3 is CASSPVAGVGDTEAFF. As DNA, the CDR3 is TGTGCCAGCAGCCCAGTTGCGGGGGTGGGGGACACTGAAGCTTTCTTT.

The J gene is TRBJ1-1, the V gene TRBV5-1; 7 bases agree with TRBD1. V shed 5 bases and J 5 bases; nucleotides not matched to a gene: 9. Germline V lookup: CDR1 SGHRS, CDR2 YFSETQ. The CDR3 is 14 amino acids. CDR3 sequence (DNA): TGCGCCAGCAGTTTCAGGGGGGAAGAAACTGAAGCTTTCTTT. Translating it yields CASSFRGEETEAFF.

This clonotype came up a few times. J is TRBJ1-2 and V is TRBV7-2; D is unresolved. The length of the CDR3 is 13 residues. Germline CDR1 reads SGHTA; CDR2 reads FQGNSA. The ends were cut back, 1 base at V and 11 bases at J, with 14 bases in the middle. The DNA of the CDR3 is TGTGCCAGCAGCTTAGTAGGGAATAGTGGTTACACCTTC. It specifies CASSLVGNSGYTF.

The J gene is TRBJ1-4, the V gene TRBV7-2, with no clear D. V lost 6 bases and J 8 bases, leaving 10 bases between the germline ends. This CDR3 spans 12 amino acids. CDR1 and CDR2 from the germline V gene are SGHTA and FQGNSA. The CDR3 DNA reads as TGTGCCAGCAGAACCGGCGGGGAAAAACTGTTTTTT. Its translation: CASRTGGEKLFF.

This clonotype occurred a few times. The CDR3 sequence: CSARTRFHYGYTF. CDR3 coding DNA: TGCAGTGCTAGAACCCGATTCCACTATGGCTACACCTTC. The chain is built from TRBV20-1 and TRBJ1-2; D gene ambiguous. The CDR3 runs to 13 residues. CDR1 DFQATT and CDR2 SNEGSKA come from the germline V gene (reference sequence). Trimming pared 2 bases from V and 3 bases from J, leaving 10 bases between.

This clonotype was observed a handful of times. V usage is TRBV5-1 and J usage is TRBJ1-5, with D unresolved. V was shortened by 0 bases and J by 5 bases, with 12 bases between the two germline ends. The germline V gene has CDR1 SGHRS and CDR2 YFSETQ. The CDR3 loop spans 15 amino acids. CDR3 in DNA: TGCGCCAGCAGCTTGGGACCGAGAGAACATCAGCCCCAGCATTTT. It translates to CASSLGPREHQPQHF.

The chain combines TRBV6-2 or TRBV6-3 with TRBJ1-2; D not certain. Trimming left V 2 bases short and J 4 bases short, with 17 bases between. The V gene's germline CDR1 is MNHEY and CDR2 SVGEGT. The CDR3 runs to 16 residues. The CDR3 DNA is TGTGCCAGCAGTTACACGTTCTCGGGAGGGTTCTATGGCTACACCTTC. Protein sequence: CASSYTFSGGFYGYTF.

The V gene is TRBV3-1, the J gene TRBJ1-6; D uncertain. The germline V and J ends were trimmed by 0 bases and 10 bases, with 13 bases remaining between them. CDR3 length equals 15 residues. Germline lookup yields CDR1 LGHDT and CDR2 YNNKEL (reference sequence). CDR3 in amino acids: CASSQDPTLESPLHF. The CDR3 bases are TGTGCCAGCAGCCAAGATCCCACGCTAGAATCACCCCTCCACTTT.

This clonotype appeared a few times. The chain employs TRBV7-9 and TRBJ2-1; TRBD1 agrees at 11 bases. CDR1 is SEHNR and CDR2 is FQNEAQ in the germline V gene (reference sequence). The length of the CDR3 is 17 residues. The V segment lost 3 bases and the J segment 9 bases; nucleotides outside the gene matches: 13. This CDR3 reads CASSFDPGTGGGGEQFF. In nucleotides, the CDR3 is TGTGCCAGCAGCTTTGATCCCGGGACAGGGGGTGGGGGTGAGCAGTTCTTC.

This clonotype was seen repeatedly, ten times or more. The V call is TRBV20-1, the J call TRBJ1-3, with unresolved D. This CDR3 is built from 14 residues. Germline CDR1 and CDR2: DFQATT and SNEGSKA (reference sequence). V was cut by 6 bases and J by 4 bases, with 16 bases left in between. The CDR3: CSADPIAAGNTIYF. CDR3 in DNA: TGCAGTGCAGACCCAATAGCAGCCGGAAACACCATATATTTT.